This TCR beta chain was captured by sequencing in a study of T cells in Graves' hyperthyroidism and ophthalmopathy (dated by TCRdb to about 2019). Some background on the complete study: Peripheral blood was collected at initial diagnosis, before any treatment. TCR V-J signatures able to tell the groups apart were searched for in a discovery cohort of 100 patients, of whom roughly 42 had Graves' ophthalmopathy and some 60 had stable Graves' hyperthyroidism. Whether ophthalmopathy could be predicted prospectively was tested in an independent validation cohort made up of about 18 hyperthyroidism patients plus 17 patients who later progressed to ophthalmopathy. For training and testing, the roughly 100 patients in the discovery cohort were randomly divided in a 7:3 ratio. The study also compared thyroid tissue and blood T-cell repertoires from several Graves' hyperthyroidism patients. Once sampling was done, hyperthyroidism patients were given methimazole at a starting dose of 30 mg daily, whereas ophthalmopathy patients were given high-dose intravenous methylprednisolone. The paper describes TCR Vbeta CDR3 sequencing of 135 peripheral blood samples, made up of about 41 ophthalmopathy patients, around 73 hyperthyroidism patients and 17 progressor patients.

Study-level results and caveats: No statistical method was used to set the sample size in advance, and investigators knew the group allocation. A model built on a 13 V-J signature distinguished ophthalmopathy from stable hyperthyroidism, reaching roughly 88% sensitivity and 81.08% specificity in cross-validation and 80%/75% in testing. Most expanded thyroid clonotypes (frequency above 0.001) were also found in blood, which suggests that blood repertoires may mirror thyroid immune responses. During validation, the model predicted progression to ophthalmopathy a median of about 6.5 months ahead of onset, with approximately 70% sensitivity and under 85% specificity.

The CDR3 numbers 13 residues from cysteine through phenylalanine. Only the CDR3 part of the read is kept: 39 bases, read in frame from the first base. CDR1 and CDR2 are drawn from the germline V gene: SGHRS, YFSETQ. Between the V and J ends, shortened by 9 bases and 4 bases respectively, the junction contains 15 bases. This clonotype was counted between two and nine times. No cognate antigen has been identified for it. This may arise from a read error, as a much more abundant clone is one base away. Hyperthyroidism patients were aged 18 to 65 years and newly diagnosed, with disease duration of less than 2 months. Patients with uncontrolled infections, other autoimmune diseases, pregnancy or lactation were excluded. Diagnoses were based on clinical symptoms, serum thyroxine and TRAb, thyroid ultrasound and orbital computed tomography. Blood from progressor patients was drawn when they were first diagnosed with hyperthyroidism, before any ophthalmopathy symptoms appeared. PBMCs were separated from roughly 9.3 ml of fresh peripheral blood using Ficoll-Paque density gradient centrifugation. Patients classed as progressors first received a Graves' hyperthyroidism diagnosis and then went on to develop ophthalmopathy during follow-up. Total RNA was extracted with Trizol reagent, and quality was checked on an Agilent 2100 Bioanalyzer.

The TCR beta CDR3 regions were amplified from the RNA transcripts. The TCR CDR3 was subjected to a first round of RT-PCR using the HTBI primer set and the Qiagen OneStep RT-PCR kit. The libraries were constructed in a second round of multiplex PCR and then size-selected and purified. Paired-end sequencing of the libraries was performed with 100 bp reads on an Illumina HiSeq2000. From the authors' description of their analysis: SOAPnuke was used to process the raw data, throwing out any read that contained adapters or uncalled bases, had a mean Phred below 15, or lacked an exact constant-primer or identifier match. High-quality paired reads were merged using COPE v1.2.5, and each unique nucleotide sequence was defined as a clonotype. MiTCR v1.1 was used to align clonotypes to the IMGT TRBV, TRBD and TRBJ reference segments. The analysis included only V-J combinations with a frequency above 0.0001, which together covered more than 99% of the repertoires. A TCS score was defined as the ratio between F50 (clonal expansion) and ExV (chaos), using BLOSUM62-based TCRdist between CDR3 peptides within each V-J. Welch's t-statistics and random forest reduced 500 to 550 V-J features to about 12, which were used in a naive Bayes classifier (R e1071). Using fastp trimming at Q25 and MiXCR clonotype assembly, TCRdb reanalyzed the public sequencing data and kept in-frame beta chains. Each record represents a unique CDR3 protein, reported with the most common genes and DNA among its rows. These V and J calls are TCRdb output, not the study's own analysis. The sample data list around 700,000 distinct CDR3 sequences, and about 19% of these were observed just once. The ten top clones hold approximately 15% of the sample.

The chain was built from TRBV5-1 and TRBJ2-3; TRBD2 is a weak D gene call, 6 bases matching. The sequence derives from a woman between 45 and 60 years old with Graves' hyperthyroidism that later progressed to Graves' ophthalmopathy. The source material was blood. The nucleotides read TGCGCCATCGCCGAGGGGAGGCCAGATACGCAGTATTTT. The translation is CAIAEGRPDTQYF.